The rows below give T cell receptor beta chains drawn from one sample of a study of T cell responses to AZD1222 COVID-19 vaccine. Repertoires were generated with immunoSEQ multiplex PCR, while TCRdb's copy carries only in-frame clones and drops some. The data show approximately 150,000 clones, about nine tenths seen once. Sequences were derived from peripheral blood, sampled 28 days after the second AZD1222 dose. All receptors derive from an adult who received the AZD1222 COVID-19 vaccine. CDR3s include the opening cysteine and the closing phenylalanine or tryptophan. The order of the fields is J gene, D gene, V gene, clone size, CDR3 protein, CDR3 DNA. D genes are given only for firm matches. Clone size is not always given. Where it is, it says once, few, many or a class for expanded clones.

>TRBJ2-2|-|TRBV10-1|-
CASSETSFGELFF
TGCGCCAGCAGTGAAACTAGCTTCGGGGAGCTGTTTTTT
>TRBJ1-6|TRBD1|TRBV19|-
CASTGGQFGSPLHF
TGTGCCAGTACGGGGGGACAGTTTGGCTCACCCCTCCACTTT
>TRBJ1-2|TRBD1|TRBV7-9|-
CASSLGTRGSGYTF
TGTGCCAGCAGCTTAGGAACCAGGGGGTCCGGCTACACCTTC
>TRBJ2-2|TRBD1|TRBV7-3|-
CASSTRDRATGELFF
TGTGCCAGCAGCACCCGGGACAGGGCCACCGGGGAGCTGTTTTTT
>TRBJ1-5|-|TRBV19|-
CASNGRGTYGNQPQHF
TGTGCCAGTAACGGCCGGGGAACCTATGGCAATCAGCCCCAGCATTTT
>TRBJ2-1|TRBD2|TRBV7-3|once
CASSLSRGDFSSYNEQFF
TGTGCCAGCAGCTTAAGTCGGGGGGACTTCAGCTCCTACAATGAGCAGTTCTTC
>TRBJ2-5|-|TRBV3-1/TRBV3-2|-
CASSQVAGYQETQYF
TGTGCCAGCAGCCAAGTGGCAGGGTACCAAGAGACCCAGTACTTC
>TRBJ1-4|-|TRBV7-9|-
CASSLATGEKLFF
TGTGCCAGCAGCTTAGCGACGGGGGAAAAACTGTTTTTT
>TRBJ1-2|-|TRBV5-5|-
CASSLGSGDGYTF
TGTGCCAGCAGCTTGGGGAGTGGGGATGGCTACACCTTC
>TRBJ1-1|-|TRBV6-2/TRBV6-3|-
CASSDSFPEAFF
TGTGCCAGCAGCGACAGTTTCCCTGAAGCTTTCTTT
>TRBJ2-2|-|TRBV3-1/TRBV3-2|-
CASSHSTGELFF
TGTGCCAGCAGCCATAGTACCGGGGAGCTGTTTTTT
>TRBJ1-5|-|TRBV27|-
CATSNRPPAGQPQHF
TGTGCCACCTCTAACCGGCCCCCAGCGGGACAGCCCCAGCATTTT
>TRBJ2-6|TRBD1|TRBV23-1|-
CASSPRTGGPGANVLTF
TGCGCCAGCAGTCCGAGGACAGGGGGGCCCGGGGCCAACGTCCTGACTTTC
>TRBJ2-7|TRBD1|TRBV7-2|-
CASSGWTGRLEQYF
TGTGCCAGCAGCGGGTGGACAGGGAGGCTCGAGCAGTACTTC
>TRBJ2-3|-|TRBV11-1|-
CASSLGPLLGDTQYF
TGTGCCAGCAGCTTGGGACCTCTATTAGGGGATACGCAGTATTTT
>TRBJ1-1|TRBD1|TRBV10-3|-
CAISALRGQDTEAFF
TGTGCCATCAGTGCTCTCAGGGGGCAAGACACTGAAGCTTTCTTT
>TRBJ1-4|-|TRBV7-9|-
CASSVQGPNEKLFF
TGTGCCAGCAGCGTACAGGGACCTAATGAAAAACTGTTTTTT
>TRBJ1-1|-|TRBV5-1|-
CASSLGWGSGEAFF
TGCGCCAGCAGCTTGGGATGGGGTTCTGGTGAAGCTTTCTTT
>TRBJ2-5|-|TRBV2|-
CASSKEEETQYF
TGTGCCAGCAGTAAAGAAGAAGAGACCCAGTACTTC
>TRBJ2-1|-|TRBV6-6|-
CASRPGGADEQFF
TGTGCCAGCAGACCAGGGGGGGCCGATGAGCAGTTCTTC
>TRBJ2-1|-|TRBV4-1|-
CASSQVTSINEQFF
TGCGCCAGCAGCCAAGTGACTAGTATCAATGAGCAGTTCTTC
>TRBJ1-1|-|TRBV2|few
CASSVRGSNTEAFF
TGTGCCAGCAGTGTTAGGGGATCGAACACTGAAGCTTTCTTT
>TRBJ2-1|-|TRBV30|-
CASSTRLNLNEQFF
TGTGCCTCCTCAACTCGACTAAACCTGAATGAGCAGTTCTTC
>TRBJ1-1|TRBD1|TRBV19|-
CASVAGESGQGEAFF
TGTGCCAGTGTCGCAGGGGAAAGTGGACAGGGTGAAGCTTTCTTT
>TRBJ1-4|-|TRBV30|-
CAWISAGTSKEKLFF
TGTGCCTGGATTTCCGCCGGGACTTCTAAGGAAAAACTGTTTTTT
>TRBJ1-3|-|TRBV19|-
CASSIGSDGGNTIYF
TGTGCCAGTAGTATAGGTTCCGACGGTGGAAACACCATATATTTT
>TRBJ1-1|-|TRBV9|-
CASSVRQNTEAFF
TGTGCCAGCAGCGTAAGGCAGAACACTGAAGCTTTCTTT
>TRBJ2-6|-|TRBV30|-
CACTGGAGANVLTF
TGTGCCTGCACGGGCGGGGCTGGGGCCAACGTCCTGACTTTC
>TRBJ2-3|-|TRBV9|-
CASSSQTTDTQYF
TGTGCCAGCAGCTCACAGACCACAGATACGCAGTATTTT
>TRBJ2-7|-|TRBV27|-
CASSSSGAYEQYF
TGTGCCAGCAGTTCCTCAGGGGCATACGAGCAGTACTTC
>TRBJ1-2|-|TRBV19|-
CASSQPPEFYGYTF
TGTGCCAGTAGTCAACCTCCGGAATTCTATGGCTACACCTTC
>TRBJ2-1|TRBD2|TRBV5-4|-
CASSSAGTSGNEQFF
TGTGCCAGCAGCTCCGCCGGGACTAGCGGTAATGAGCAGTTCTTC
>TRBJ2-3|-|TRBV5-1|-
CASKDSPSTDTQYF
TGCGCCAGTAAGGACAGTCCTAGCACAGATACGCAGTATTTT
>TRBJ2-1|TRBD1|TRBV4-1|-
CASTFKPGTGQYNEQFF
TGCGCCAGCACCTTTAAACCCGGGACAGGGCAATACAATGAGCAGTTCTTC
>TRBJ2-7|-|TRBV10-3|-
CAIGGGQGSEQYF
TGTGCCATTGGGGGGGGGCAGGGTAGCGAGCAGTACTTC
>TRBJ2-1|TRBD2|TRBV7-3|-
CASSLSPIGTSGRKINEQFF
TGTGCCAGCAGCTTAAGCCCGATTGGGACTAGCGGGAGGAAGATCAATGAGCAGTTCTTC
>TRBJ2-5|-|TRBV5-6|-
CASSQQETQYF
TGTGCCAGCAGCCAGCAAGAGACCCAGTACTTC
>TRBJ1-1|-|TRBV20-1|-
CSASRGGTEAFF
TGCAGTGCTAGTAGGGGCGGCACTGAAGCTTTCTTT
>TRBJ1-1|-|TRBV12-5|once
CASGLGGAFTEAFF
TGTGCTAGTGGTTTGGGGGGAGCTTTCACTGAAGCTTTCTTT
>TRBJ2-2|TRBD1|TRBV30|-
CAWSQTGSGNTGELFF
TGTGCCTGGAGCCAGACAGGGTCTGGGAACACCGGGGAGCTGTTTTTT
>TRBJ2-1|TRBD2|TRBV18|once
CASSPSSSGGNYNEQFF
TGTGCCAGCTCACCTTCCTCTAGCGGGGGGAACTACAATGAGCAGTTCTTC
>TRBJ2-1|-|TRBV6-2/TRBV6-3|-
CASSQSSYNEQFF
TGTGCCAGCAGTCAGAGCTCCTACAATGAGCAGTTCTTC
>TRBJ1-6|-|TRBV7-9|-
CASSLGRKPGTPLHF
TGTGCCAGCAGCTTAGGTCGGAAGCCAGGAACACCCCTCCACTTT
>TRBJ1-2|-|TRBV19|-
CASSNPGANYGYTF
TGTGCCAGTTCAAACCCAGGGGCCAACTATGGCTACACCTTC
>TRBJ2-3|-|TRBV27|once
CASSPSGGGPDTQYF
TGTGCCAGCAGTCCGTCGGGCGGGGGCCCGGATACGCAGTATTTT
>TRBJ1-5|TRBD1|TRBV6-5|-
CASSYGTGLGQPQHF
TGTGCCAGCAGTTACGGGACAGGGTTGGGTCAGCCCCAGCATTTT
>TRBJ1-1|-|TRBV6-5|-
CASSYSRRDTEAFF
TGTGCCAGCAGTTACTCACGTAGGGACACTGAAGCTTTCTTT
>TRBJ2-1|TRBD2|TRBV20-1|-
CSASVTSGGSSYNEQFF
TGCAGTGCTAGTGTTACTAGCGGGGGGTCCTCCTACAATGAGCAGTTCTTC
>TRBJ1-1|-|TRBV6-5|-
CASRRGVDTEAFF
TGTGCCAGCCGACGGGGAGTAGATACTGAAGCTTTCTTT
>TRBJ1-4|-|TRBV28|-
CASTPGREKLFF
TGTGCCAGCACCCCAGGGCGGGAAAAACTGTTTTTT
>TRBJ1-1|-|TRBV27|-
CASSREGRGRGEAFF
TGTGCCAGCAGTCGGGAGGGGCGGGGGCGAGGTGAAGCTTTCTTT
>TRBJ2-1|TRBD2|TRBV6-2/TRBV6-3|-
CASSYHPLTSGIEQFF
TGTGCCAGCAGTTACCACCCCCTGACTAGCGGGATCGAGCAGTTCTTC
>TRBJ2-3|-|TRBV4-1|-
CASSLGIDTDTQYF
TGCGCCAGCAGCCTAGGCATAGACACAGATACGCAGTATTTT